Below are 27 T cell receptor beta chains sequenced from a single sample in a study of OX40 agonist ivuxolimab in advanced cancers. The repertoire was sequenced with immunoSEQ multiplex PCR; TCRdb's copy has only in-frame clones and lacks some. The data hold 70,000 to 90,000 clones, with 70% to 85% observed a single time. Source: CD4+ or CD8+ T cells sorted from blood, taken in a trial of the OX40 agonist ivuxolimab. These receptors were collected from an adult with an advanced solid tumor such as melanoma, head and neck, liver or kidney cancer.

This chain connects TRBV6-6 to TRBJ1-3; D is unclear. This CDR3 is built from 15 residues. The germline V and J ends were trimmed by 2 bases and 3 bases, with 11 bases remaining between them. Germline CDR1 and CDR2: MNHNY and SVGAGI (reference sequence). The CDR3: CASSYRRVLGNTIYF. For the CDR3, the DNA is TGTGCCAGCAGTTACAGGAGGGTACTTGGAAACACCATATATTTT.

The chain uses TRBV7-9 and TRBJ2-1; TRBD2 agrees at 11 bases. The CDR3 contains 17 residues. Germline V CDR1 and CDR2: SEHNR, FQNEAQ (reference sequence). Trimming at V came to 1 base and at J to 4 bases, leaving 6 bases not matched to a gene. CDR3 nucleotide sequence: TGTGCCAGCAGCTTAGGAACTAGCGGGGGCCCTTACAATGAGCAGTTCTTC. Translated, it gives CASSLGTSGGPYNEQFF.

The V gene is TRBV11-1, the J gene TRBJ2-3; 10 bases align to TRBD2. The CDR3 length is 15 residues. CDR1 and CDR2 (germline): SGHAT, FQDESV (reference sequence). V gave up 4 bases and J gave up 1 base; unmatched junction bases: 2. The DNA of the CDR3 is TGTGCCAGCAGCTCTAGCGGGGGACGCACAGATACGCAGTATTTT. Protein: CASSSSGGRTDTQYF.

This chain joins TRBV7-2 and TRBJ2-5; D unresolved. V was clipped by 3 bases and J by 2 bases, with 10 bases between them. From germline, CDR1 is SGHTA and CDR2 FQGNSA. The CDR3 extends over 14 amino acids. Here the CDR3 reads CASSLGVLQETQYF. As DNA, the CDR3 is TGTGCCAGCAGCTTGGGCGTCCTACAAGAGACCCAGTACTTC.

As regards this clone: At one end the junction does not follow the germline gene, possibly because of a read error. This chain links TRBV7-7 with TRBJ2-1, with 7 bases fitting TRBD1. The germline CDR1 and CDR2 sequences are SSHAT and FNYEAQ (reference sequence). This CDR3 comprises 15 residues. CDR3 region: CASSFRDSGYNEQFF. The DNA for the CDR3 is TGTGCTAGCAGCTTTCGGGACAGTGGTTACAATGAGCAGTTCTTC.

The chain joins TRBV5-4 to TRBJ2-6; D is tentatively TRBD1 or TRBD2 (5 bases each). Germline V gene sequence: CDR1 SGHNT, CDR2 YYREEE (reference sequence). Trimming removed 3 bases at V and 0 bases at J, with 13 bases between. The CDR3 sequence is 17 residues long. The CDR3 is CASSSPGRSSGANVLTF. In DNA, the CDR3 is TGTGCCAGCAGCTCCCCGGGACGTAGCTCTGGGGCCAACGTCCTGACTTTC.

The rearrangement uses TRBV30 and TRBJ2-4; 9 bases map to TRBD2. This CDR3 has 13 amino acids. Germline CDR1 GTSNPN, CDR2 SVGIG (reference sequence). Losses at the gene ends were 1 base for V and 10 bases for J; bases not matched to a gene: 5. CDR3 protein: CAWSGAGGEIQYF. DNA of the CDR3: TGTGCCTGGAGTGGAGCGGGAGGTGAGATTCAGTACTTC.

The J gene is TRBJ2-7, the V gene TRBV14; D is perhaps TRBD2 (5 bases). From germline, CDR1 is SGHDN and CDR2 FVKESK. The CDR3 length is 12 residues. V was cut by 4 bases and J by 4 bases, with 8 bases left in between. CDR3 sequence: CASSLSGYEQYF. DNA for the CDR3: TGTGCCAGCAGCCTATCGGGGTACGAGCAGTACTTC.

V usage is TRBV9 and J usage is TRBJ2-2, with D uncertain. The CDR3 is 16 residues long. Germline V gives CDR1 SGDLS, CDR2 YYNGEE. V lost 0 bases and J 6 bases, leaving 15 bases between the germline ends. Written as DNA, the CDR3 is TGTGCCAGCAGCGTAGCGATAGGGCTCCCCGCCGGGGAGCTGTTTTTT. Translation: CASSVAIGLPAGELFF.

The chain combines TRBV2 with TRBJ2-7, with 9 positions matching TRBD1. With V trimmed by 4 bases and J by 3 bases, 4 bases remained unmatched. Germline-derived CDR1 and CDR2 are SNHLY and FYNNEI. This CDR3 is built from 14 residues. The CDR3 sequence is CASSVDRGNYEQYF. CDR3 bases: TGTGCCAGCAGTGTGGACAGGGGTAACTACGAGCAGTACTTC. Variable domain in full (rest from reference TRBV2 and TRBJ2-7): EPEVTQTPSHQVTQMGQEVILRCVPISNHLYFYWYRQILGQKVEFLVSFYNNEISEKSEIFDDQFSVERPDGSNFTLKIRSTKLEDSAMYFCASSVDRGNYEQYFGPGTRLTVT.

The V gene is TRBV5-1, the J gene TRBJ1-2; no reliable D call. The CDR3 loop spans 14 amino acids. Germline V gives CDR1 SGHRS, CDR2 YFSETQ. The V end lost 2 bases, the J end lost 2 bases, and 10 bases lay between the germline ends. CDR3: CASSLTTENYGYTF. The CDR3 DNA follows: TGCGCCAGCAGCTTAACGACTGAGAACTATGGCTACACCTTC.

The chain uses TRBV30 and TRBJ2-1; 9 positions match TRBD2. Germline V gives CDR1 GTSNPN, CDR2 SVGIG (reference sequence). V shed 4 bases and J 6 bases; nucleotides not matched to a gene: 13. The CDR3 is 16 residues long. The CDR3 DNA reads TGTGCCTGGAAGGGCGGGAGGGCCTTCAGAATCAATGAGCAGTTCTTC. It is translated as CAWKGGRAFRINEQFF.

This chain uses TRBV7-9 with TRBJ2-2; D call uncertain. Trimming took 1 base from V and 5 from J, leaving 2 bases between them. Germline V gene sequence: CDR1 SEHNR, CDR2 FQNEAQ (reference sequence). The CDR3 contains 12 residues. CDR3 nucleotide sequence: TGTGCCAGCAGCTTAGTTACCGGGGAGCTGTTTTTT. Translation: CASSLVTGELFF. Drawing the rest from reference TRBV7-9 and TRBJ2-2, the complete variable domain is DTGVSQNPRHKITKRGQNVTFRCDPISEHNRLYWYRQTLGQGPEFLTYFQNEAQLEKSRLLSDRFSAERPKGSFSTLEIQRTEQGDSAMYLCASSLVTGELFFGEGSRLTVL.

The V call is TRBV2, the J call TRBJ1-1; no clear D gene. The CDR3 is 12 residues long. CDR1 is SNHLY, CDR2 FYNNEI, per germline. Trimming stripped 6 bases from V and 3 bases from J, with 8 bases between. The chain's CDR3 is CASSRLYTEAFF. The CDR3 DNA reads as TGTGCCAGCAGCAGACTCTACACTGAAGCTTTCTTT.

The CDR3 sequence: CASSPAQGIPATF. The CDR3 DNA reads as TGTGCCAGCAGCCCGGCACAGGGGATTCCGGCTACCTTC. The chain joins TRBV14 to TRBJ1-2; 7 nucleotides align to TRBD1. Germline CDR1 and CDR2: SGHDN and FVKESK. This CDR3 has 13 residues. V trimming: 4 bases; J trimming: 14 bases; junction bases outside the gene matches: 13. The full variable domain, in which reference TRBV14 and TRBJ1-2 provide the parts outside the CDR3, is EAGVTQFPSHSVIEKGQTVTLRCDPISGHDNLYWYRRVMGKEIKFLLHFVKESKQDESGMPNNRFLAERTGGTYSTLKVQPAELEDSGVYFCASSPAQGIPATFGSGTRLTVV.

This chain joins TRBV6-5 and TRBJ2-2; 8 bases fit TRBD2. Germline V gene sequence: CDR1 MNHEY, CDR2 SVGAGI. J lost 2 bases, V lost 7 bases, and 6 bases had no gene match. The CDR3 is made up of 15 amino acids. Written as DNA, the CDR3 is TGTGCCAGCATCTTAGCGGGACTTAACACCGGGGAGCTGTTTTTT. Its protein product is CASILAGLNTGELFF.

This chain joins TRBV6-4 and TRBJ2-1; D is unclear. V lost 5 bases and J 0 bases, leaving 11 bases between the germline ends. The length of the CDR3 is 15 residues. Germline CDR1 is MRHNA and CDR2 is SNTAGT. CDR3 coding DNA: TGTGCCAGCAGTCTTACATGGAGCTCCTACAATGAGCAGTTCTTC. Protein: CASSLTWSSYNEQFF.

This clone is a singleton in its sample. The CDR3 DNA follows: TGTGCCAGCAGCTTAGATAATACCCCAGATACGCAGTATTTT. Translated: CASSLDNTPDTQYF. The V call is TRBV11-3, the J call TRBJ2-3, with unresolved D. This CDR3 region has 14 residues. Looked up from germline, CDR1 is SGHNT and CDR2 is YENEEA. V lost 0 bases and J lost 4, with 8 bases in between.

The chain has TRBV7-2 and TRBJ2-1; 7 nucleotides agree with TRBD2. Trimming removed 4 bases from V and 3 bases from J; junction bases left unmatched: 3. CDR1 is SGHTA and CDR2 is FQGNSA in the germline V gene. This CDR3 has 14 amino acids. The chain's CDR3 is CASSSWDYYNEQFF. The CDR3 region has the DNA TGTGCCAGCAGCTCTTGGGACTACTACAATGAGCAGTTCTTC.

V usage is TRBV6-1 and J usage is TRBJ1-5; 8 nucleotides match TRBD1. V was clipped by 10 bases and J by 5 bases; unmatched bases: 4. The CDR3 contains 12 residues. Germline-derived CDR1 and CDR2 are MNHNS and SASEGT. CDR3 DNA: TGTGCCATTGACAGGGGCGATCAGCCCCAGCATTTT. It encodes CAIDRGDQPQHF.

The chain employs TRBV27 and TRBJ2-1; a weak D match, TRBD2 (5 bases). Per the germline V gene, CDR1 is MNHEY and CDR2 is SMNVEV (reference sequence). V lost 2 bases, J lost 6 bases, and 17 bases lay in between. CDR3 length: 16 amino acids. The CDR3 DNA follows: TGTGCCAGCAGTTTAGTTTTGGGGAGCTGGGGCAATGAGCAGTTCTTC. Protein sequence: CASSLVLGSWGNEQFF.

The V and J genes are TRBV29-1 and TRBJ1-2; the D gene is possibly TRBD1 (5 bases). The V and J ends lost 2 bases and 3 bases respectively, with 7 bases between them. The CDR3 runs 12 residues. Germline loops: CDR1 SQVTM, CDR2 ANQGSEA. CDR3 sequence reads: CSVEMGDYGYTF. CDR3 sequence (DNA): TGCAGCGTTGAAATGGGGGACTATGGCTACACCTTC.

The chain joins TRBV2 to TRBJ1-2; maybe TRBD1 (6 bases). The germline gives CDR1 SNHLY, CDR2 FYNNEI. Trimming pared 9 bases from V and 4 bases from J, leaving 18 bases between. This CDR3 has 14 residues. CDR3 residues: CARESGGQSYGYTF. The CDR3 nucleotides read TGTGCCAGAGAAAGTGGGGGGCAGAGCTATGGCTACACCTTC.

V and J are TRBV19 and TRBJ1-1; no reliable D call. The V end lost 6 bases, the J end lost 0 bases, and 11 bases lay between the germline ends. CDR1 is LNHDA and CDR2 is SQIVND in the germline V gene (reference sequence). There are 14 residues in the CDR3. The CDR3 is CASRSGGMNTEAFF. CDR3 in DNA: TGTGCCAGTAGATCAGGTGGGATGAACACTGAAGCTTTCTTT.

The chain has TRBV7-9 and TRBJ2-3; D may be TRBD1 (5 bases). Trimming took 6 bases from V and 5 from J, leaving 21 bases between them. CDR3 length: 16 residues. CDR1 and CDR2 from the germline V gene are SEHNR and FQNEAQ (reference sequence). This CDR3 is CASSPQGRFGRDTQYF. Here the CDR3 DNA reads TGTGCCAGCAGTCCCCAGGGCAGATTTGGCAGAGATACGCAGTATTTT.

This rearrangement joins TRBV15 to TRBJ1-5; D is unclear. Germline V lookup: CDR1 LNHNV, CDR2 YYDKDF (reference sequence). Between the trimmed V and J ends, which lost 0 bases and 4 bases, there was a span of 7 bases. This CDR3 has 14 residues. The CDR3 DNA sequence: TGTGCCACCAGCAGAGAAACAGTGAATCAGCCCCAGCATTTT. Residues: CATSRETVNQPQHF.

V and J are TRBV6-5 and TRBJ1-4; D is possibly TRBD1 (5 bases). Germline V gives CDR1 MNHEY, CDR2 SVGAGI. V dropped 2 bases and J dropped 0 bases, with 7 bases sitting between them. The CDR3 consists of 15 residues. The CDR3 DNA reads as TGTGCCAGCAGTTACAGGGGATCAACTAATGAAAAACTGTTTTTT. It is translated as CASSYRGSTNEKLFF.